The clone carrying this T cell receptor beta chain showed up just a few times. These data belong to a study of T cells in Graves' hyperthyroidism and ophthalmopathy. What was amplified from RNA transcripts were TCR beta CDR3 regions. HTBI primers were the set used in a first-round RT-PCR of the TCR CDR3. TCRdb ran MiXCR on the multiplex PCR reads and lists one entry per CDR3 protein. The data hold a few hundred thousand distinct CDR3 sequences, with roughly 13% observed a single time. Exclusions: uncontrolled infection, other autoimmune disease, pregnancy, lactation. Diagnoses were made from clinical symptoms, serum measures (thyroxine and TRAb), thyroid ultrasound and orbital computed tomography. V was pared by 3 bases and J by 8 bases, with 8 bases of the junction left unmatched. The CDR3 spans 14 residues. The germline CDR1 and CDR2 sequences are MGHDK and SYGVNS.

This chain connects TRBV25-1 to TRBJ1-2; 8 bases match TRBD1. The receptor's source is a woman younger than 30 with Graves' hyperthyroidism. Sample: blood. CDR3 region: CASSEVDREGGYTF. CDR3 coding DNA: TGTGCCAGCAGTGAGGTGGACAGGGAAGGCGGCTACACCTTC.